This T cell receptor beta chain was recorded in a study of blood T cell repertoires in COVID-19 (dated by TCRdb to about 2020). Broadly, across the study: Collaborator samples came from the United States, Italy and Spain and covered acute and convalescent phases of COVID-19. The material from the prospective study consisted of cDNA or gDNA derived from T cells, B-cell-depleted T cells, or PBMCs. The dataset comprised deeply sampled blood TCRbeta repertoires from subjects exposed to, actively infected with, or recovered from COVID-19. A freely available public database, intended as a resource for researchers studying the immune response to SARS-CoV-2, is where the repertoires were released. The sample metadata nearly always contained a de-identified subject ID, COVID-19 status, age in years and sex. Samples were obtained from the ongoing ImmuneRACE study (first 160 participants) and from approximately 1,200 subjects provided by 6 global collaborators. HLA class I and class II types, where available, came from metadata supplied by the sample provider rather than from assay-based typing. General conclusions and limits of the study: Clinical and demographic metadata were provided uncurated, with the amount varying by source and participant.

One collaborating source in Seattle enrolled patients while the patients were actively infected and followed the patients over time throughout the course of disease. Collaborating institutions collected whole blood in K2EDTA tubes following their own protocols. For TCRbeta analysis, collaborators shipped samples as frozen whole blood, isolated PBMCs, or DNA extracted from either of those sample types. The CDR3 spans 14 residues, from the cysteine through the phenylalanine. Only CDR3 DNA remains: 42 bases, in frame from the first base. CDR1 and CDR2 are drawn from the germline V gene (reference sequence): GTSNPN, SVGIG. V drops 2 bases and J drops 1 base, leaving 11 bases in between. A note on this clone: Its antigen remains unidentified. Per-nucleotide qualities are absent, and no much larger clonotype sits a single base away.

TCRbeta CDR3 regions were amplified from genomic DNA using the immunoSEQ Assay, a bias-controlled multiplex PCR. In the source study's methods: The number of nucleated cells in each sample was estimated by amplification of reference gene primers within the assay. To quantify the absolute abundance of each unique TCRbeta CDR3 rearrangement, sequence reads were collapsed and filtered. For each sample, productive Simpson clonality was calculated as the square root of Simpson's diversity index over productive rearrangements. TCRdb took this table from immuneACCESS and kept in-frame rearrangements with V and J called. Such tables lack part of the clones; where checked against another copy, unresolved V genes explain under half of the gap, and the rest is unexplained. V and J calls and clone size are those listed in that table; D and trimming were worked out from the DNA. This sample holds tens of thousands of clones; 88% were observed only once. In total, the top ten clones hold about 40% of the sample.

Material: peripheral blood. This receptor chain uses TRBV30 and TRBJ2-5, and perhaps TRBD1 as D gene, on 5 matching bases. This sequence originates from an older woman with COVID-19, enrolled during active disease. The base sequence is TGTGCCTGGAGTAATCACAGGATCCAAGAGACCCAGTACTTC. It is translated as CAWSNHRIQETQYF. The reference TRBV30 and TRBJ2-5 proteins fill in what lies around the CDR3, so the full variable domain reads SQTIHQWPATLVQPVGSPLSLECTVEGTSNPNLYWYRQAAGRGLQLLFYSVGIGQISSEVPQNLSASRPQDRQFILSSKKLLLSDSGFYLCAWSNHRIQETQYFGPGTRLLVL.